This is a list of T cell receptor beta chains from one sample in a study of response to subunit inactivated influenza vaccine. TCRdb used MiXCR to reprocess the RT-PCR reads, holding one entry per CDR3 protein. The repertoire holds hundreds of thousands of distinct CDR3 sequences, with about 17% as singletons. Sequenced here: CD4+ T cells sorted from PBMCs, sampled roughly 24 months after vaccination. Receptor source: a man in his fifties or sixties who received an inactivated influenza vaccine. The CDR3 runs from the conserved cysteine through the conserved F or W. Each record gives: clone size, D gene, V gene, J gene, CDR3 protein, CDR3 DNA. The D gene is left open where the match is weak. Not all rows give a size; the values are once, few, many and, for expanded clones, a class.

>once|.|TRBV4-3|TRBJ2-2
CASSRGQIDTGELFF
TGCGCCAGCAGCCGCGGACAGATAGACACCGGGGAGCTGTTTTTT
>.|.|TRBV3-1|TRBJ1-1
CASSHSVLPEAFF
TGTGCCAGCAGCCACTCGGTCCTACCCGAAGCTTTCTTT
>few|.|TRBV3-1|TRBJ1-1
CASSRSGAEAFF
TGTGCCAGCAGCCGCTCAGGCGCTGAAGCTTTCTTT
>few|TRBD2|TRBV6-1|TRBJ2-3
CASTEGGVAADTQYF
TGTGCCAGCACCGAGGGAGGGGTAGCAGCGGATACGCAGTATTTT
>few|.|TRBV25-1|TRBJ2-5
CASSELWGASPETQYF
TGTGCCAGCAGTGAACTTTGGGGAGCCTCTCCAGAGACCCAGTACTTC
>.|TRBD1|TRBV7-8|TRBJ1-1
CASRRQGNTEAFF
TGTGCCAGCAGACGACAGGGCAACACTGAAGCTTTCTTT
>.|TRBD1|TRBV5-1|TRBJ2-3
CASSGETGGYPDTQYF
TGCGCCAGCAGCGGCGAGACAGGGGGCTACCCAGATACGCAGTATTTT
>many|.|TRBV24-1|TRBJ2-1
CATSESGTPPFDEQFF
TGTGCCACCAGTGAGTCCGGGACCCCCCCCTTCGATGAGCAGTTCTTC
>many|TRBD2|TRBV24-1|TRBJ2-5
CATSDTSGAQETQYF
TGTGCCACCAGTGATACTAGCGGGGCACAAGAGACCCAGTACTTC
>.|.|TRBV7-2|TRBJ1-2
CASSPMSLDYGYTF
TGTGCCAGCAGCCCCATGTCCCTGGACTATGGCTACACCTTC
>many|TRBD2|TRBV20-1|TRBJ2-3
CSATIPGGGPADTQYF
TGCAGTGCTACTATCCCCGGCGGGGGGCCCGCAGATACGCAGTATTTT
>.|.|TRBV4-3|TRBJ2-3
CASSQEATDTQYF
TGCGCCAGCAGCCAAGAAGCAACAGATACGCAGTATTTT
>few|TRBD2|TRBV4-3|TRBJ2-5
CASSQDNGGGLETQYF
TGCGCCAGCAGCCAAGATAACGGGGGGGGTTTGGAGACCCAGTACTTC
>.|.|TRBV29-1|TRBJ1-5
CSVGSYNQPQHF
TGCAGCGTTGGGTCCTACAATCAGCCCCAGCATTTT
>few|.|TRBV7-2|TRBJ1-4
CASSLVGAVNEKLFF
TGTGCCAGCAGCTTAGTGGGGGCGGTAAACGAAAAACTGTTTTTT
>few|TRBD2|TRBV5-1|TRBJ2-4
CASSLASGMGNIQYF
TGCGCCAGCAGCTTGGCTAGCGGGATGGGAAACATTCAGTACTTC
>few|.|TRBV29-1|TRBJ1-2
CSATPGGRDYGYTF
TGCAGCGCTACCCCCGGGGGCAGGGACTATGGCTACACCTTC
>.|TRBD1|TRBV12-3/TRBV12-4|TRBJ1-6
CASSWDRGKNSPLHF
TGTGCCAGCAGCTGGGACAGGGGTAAGAATTCACCCCTCCACTTT
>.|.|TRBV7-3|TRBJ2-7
CASSPPEGRDHGEQYF
TGTGCCAGCAGCCCCCCGGAGGGGCGGGACCACGGCGAGCAGTACTTC
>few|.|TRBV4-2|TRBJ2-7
CASSQDSGLIYEQYF
TGTGCCAGCAGCCAAGACTCTGGGCTTATCTACGAGCAGTACTTC
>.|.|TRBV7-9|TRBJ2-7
CASSLAVVSHEQYF
TGTGCCAGCAGCTTAGCGGTGGTTTCCCACGAGCAGTACTTC
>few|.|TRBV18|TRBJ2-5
CASSPQPGSQETQYF
TGTGCCAGCTCACCACAGCCAGGCTCCCAAGAGACCCAGTACTTC
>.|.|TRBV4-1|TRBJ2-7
CASSQLPVGGAYEQYF
TGCGCCAGCAGCCAGCTCCCAGTGGGGGGAGCCTACGAGCAGTACTTC
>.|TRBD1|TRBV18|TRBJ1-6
CASSSQGGVNSPLHF
TGTGCCAGCTCTTCCCAGGGGGGGGTTAATTCACCCCTCCACTTT
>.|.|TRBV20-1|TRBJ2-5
CSLRQGQETQYF
TGCAGTCTGAGGCAAGGCCAAGAGACCCAGTACTTC
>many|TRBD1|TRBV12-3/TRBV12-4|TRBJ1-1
CASSLTGEGEAFF
TGTGCCAGCAGTTTAACAGGGGAAGGGGAAGCTTTCTTT
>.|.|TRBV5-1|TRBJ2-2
CASSDGLFTGELFF
TGCGCCAGCAGCGACGGACTGTTCACCGGGGAGCTGTTTTTT
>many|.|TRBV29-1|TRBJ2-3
CSARRAGTDTQYF
TGCAGCGCCCGGAGGGCCGGGACAGATACGCAGTATTTT
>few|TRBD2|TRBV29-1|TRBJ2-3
CSARTSGVSTDTQYF
TGCAGCGCCCGGACTAGCGGGGTGAGCACAGATACGCAGTATTTT
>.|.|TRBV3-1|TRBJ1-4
CASSQFWNNEKLFF
TGTGCCAGCAGCCAATTTTGGAATAATGAAAAACTGTTTTTT
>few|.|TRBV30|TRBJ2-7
CAWTKGRAYEQYF
TGTGCCTGGACGAAGGGAAGGGCCTACGAGCAGTACTTC
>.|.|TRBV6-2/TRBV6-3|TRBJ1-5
CASSYSAGAVYQPQHF
TGTGCCAGCAGTTACTCAGCGGGGGCAGTCTATCAGCCCCAGCATTTT
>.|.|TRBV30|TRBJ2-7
CAWSSAGAPYEQYF
TGTGCCTGGAGTTCTGCAGGGGCTCCCTACGAGCAGTACTTC
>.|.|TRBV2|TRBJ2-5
CASSWSLAETQYF
TGTGCCAGCAGTTGGTCCCTTGCTGAGACCCAGTACTTC
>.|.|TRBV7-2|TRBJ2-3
CASSPSLGGTDTQYF
TGTGCCAGCAGCCCCAGCTTGGGAGGCACAGATACGCAGTATTTT
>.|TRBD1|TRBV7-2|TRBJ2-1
CASSLAGYRGNEQFF
TGTGCCAGCAGCTTAGCCGGGTACAGGGGGAATGAGCAGTTCTTC